The 6 T cell receptor beta chains listed next were all sequenced from one sample in a study of glioma-infiltrating T cells. Using RNA template, CDR3s of TCR alpha and beta were amplified with iRepertoire arm-PCR. TCRdb re-analysed the multiplex PCR reads in MiXCR, keeping a single row per CDR3 protein. The sample gives some 190,000 distinct CDR3 sequences, over 25% of which show up once; just over 20% is in the top ten. Material: glioma tissue, nonneoplastic brain tissue, or PBMCs (not recorded which). These receptors came from a human donor with low-grade glioma or glioblastoma, undergoing nonglioma brain surgery, or in good health (not recorded which).

As concerns this clonotype: A read error may account for a junction end that differs from germline. CDR3 loop: CASSSLAGGLNEKYF. Here the CDR3 DNA reads TGTGCCAGCAGCTCGCTAGCGGGAGGTCTTAATGAGAAGTACTTC. The V call is TRBV27, the J call TRBJ2-1; 11 nucleotides align to TRBD2. Germline lookup yields CDR1 MNHEY and CDR2 SMNVEV (reference sequence). This CDR3 has 15 residues.

This clonotype was seen a few times. This chain links TRBV4-2 with TRBJ2-7, with unresolved D. Trimming pared 4 bases from V and 4 bases from J, leaving 23 bases between. Germline lookup yields CDR1 LGHNA and CDR2 YNFKEQ. The CDR3 loop spans 17 amino acids. The CDR3 DNA reads TGTGCCAGCAGCCTCACATACCCAATCGGCGTAGCTTACGAGCAGTACTTC. This gives the protein CASSLTYPIGVAYEQYF.

This clonotype was seen many times. The chain links TRBV5-6 to TRBJ1-2; no reliable D call. CDR3 length: 14 amino acids. The V and J ends lost 4 bases and 0 bases respectively, with 10 bases between them. Germline CDR1 is SGHDT and CDR2 is YYEEEE. The CDR3 region has the DNA TGTGCCAGCAGCACGGACGGGGCTAACTATGGCTACACCTTC. Translated, it gives CASSTDGANYGYTF.

This chain uses TRBV9 with TRBJ2-1, with TRBD2 identical over 7 bases. V was pared by 0 bases and J by 6 bases, with 6 bases of the junction left unmatched. The CDR3 contains 15 residues. Germline V gene data show CDR1 as SGDLS and CDR2 as YYNGEE. The CDR3 nucleotides are TGTGCCAGCAGCGTAGGCGGGAGCAAACCCAATGAGCAGTTCTTC. Translation: CASSVGGSKPNEQFF.

This clonotype came up many times. The gene calls are TRBV6-2 or TRBV6-3 and TRBJ2-7; 11 nucleotides line up with TRBD2. Germline V gene sequence: CDR1 MNHEY, CDR2 SVGEGT. This CDR3 has 15 amino acids. The V segment lost 9 bases and the J segment 3 bases; nucleotides outside the gene matches: 10. The CDR3 sequence: CASNRLAGGGYEQYF. The CDR3 coding sequence is TGTGCCAGTAATCGGCTAGCGGGAGGAGGCTACGAGCAGTACTTC.

This clonotype has ten or more counts. V gene TRBV6-1 combines with J gene TRBJ2-5; 8 nucleotides align to TRBD1. The CDR3 runs to 15 residues. Germline values: CDR1 MNHNS, CDR2 SASEGT. The junction had 12 bases not matched to a gene; V was cut back by 7 bases and J by 5 bases. The CDR3 spells CASMWARGRVETQYF. Here the CDR3 DNA reads TGTGCCAGCATGTGGGCCAGGGGGCGAGTTGAGACCCAGTACTTC.